This T cell receptor (beta chain) emerged from a study of T-cell memory formation after mild COVID-19. Study as a whole: Among the donors, TCR clusters were largely specific to each donor. General observations from the study: Later expanders leaned CD4+, whereas clones that contracted between day 15 and 85 were balanced CD4/CD8. Pre-infection memory contained some responding clones, which suggested that cross-reactive memory had joined.

TCRalpha and TCRbeta libraries used 5'RACE with constant-segment primers and UMIs. TCRdb re-derived calls from the 5' RACE reads in MiXCR, one entry per CDR3 protein. The sample lists around 35,000 distinct CDR3 sequences; approximately 8.3% were seen once. The table lists this clonotype with many counts. Its matching antigen is unknown. The CDR3 runs to 17 residues. Germline V gene sequence: CDR1 MGHRA, CDR2 YSYEKL. V lost 4 bases, J lost 5 bases, and 9 bases stayed unmatched. V and J are TRBV4-1 and TRBJ2-1; 12 positions agree with TRBD2. The sequencing sample was made of PBMCs or a T cell subset sorted from them (not recorded which). The TCR comes from a man aged 18 to 30 who had mild COVID-19 (a few samples of this study predate the infection). Cell type and time point are not known. CDR3 bases: TGCGCCAGCAGCCGTCGACTAGCGGGGGTGAACGACAATGAGCAGTTCTTC. It encodes CASSRRLAGVNDNEQFF.